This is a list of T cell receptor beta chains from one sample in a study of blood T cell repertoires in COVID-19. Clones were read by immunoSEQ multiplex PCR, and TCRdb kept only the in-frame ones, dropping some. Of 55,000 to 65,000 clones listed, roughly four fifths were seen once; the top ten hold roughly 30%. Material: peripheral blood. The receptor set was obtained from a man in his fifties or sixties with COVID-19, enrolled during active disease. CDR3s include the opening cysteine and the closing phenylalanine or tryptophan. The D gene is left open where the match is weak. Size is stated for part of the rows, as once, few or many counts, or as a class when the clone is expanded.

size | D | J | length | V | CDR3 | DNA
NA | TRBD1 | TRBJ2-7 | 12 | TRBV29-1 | CSVRQGAYEQYF | TGCAGCGTTCGGCAGGGGGCTTACGAGCAGTACTTC
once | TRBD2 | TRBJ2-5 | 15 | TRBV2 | CASRDGGAGQETQYF | TGTGCCAGCAGGGACGGGGGGGCTGGCCAAGAGACCCAGTACTTC
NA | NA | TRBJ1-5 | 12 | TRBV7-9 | CASSLESQPQHF | TGTGCCAGCAGCTTAGAGAGTCAGCCCCAGCATTTT
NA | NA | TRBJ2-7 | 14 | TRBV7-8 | CASSAGQHSYEQYF | TGTGCCAGCAGCGCAGGACAGCACTCCTACGAGCAGTACTTC
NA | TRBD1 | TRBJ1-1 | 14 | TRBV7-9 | CASSPGQKGTEAFF | TGTGCCAGCAGCCCGGGACAGAAGGGCACTGAAGCTTTCTTT
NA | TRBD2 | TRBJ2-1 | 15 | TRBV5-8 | CASSSGTSGASGQFF | TGTGCCAGCAGCTCTGGGACTAGCGGGGCCTCGGGGCAGTTCTTC
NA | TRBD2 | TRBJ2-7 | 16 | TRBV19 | CASSNYLAGRPYEQYF | TGTGCCAGTAGTAACTATCTAGCGGGGCGCCCCTACGAGCAGTACTTC
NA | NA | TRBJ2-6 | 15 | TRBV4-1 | CASSQASSGANVLTF | TGCGCCAGCAGCCAAGCTTCCTCTGGGGCCAACGTCCTGACTTTC
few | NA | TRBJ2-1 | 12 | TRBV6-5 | CASRRDKGEQFF | TGTGCCAGCAGACGGGACAAGGGTGAGCAGTTCTTC
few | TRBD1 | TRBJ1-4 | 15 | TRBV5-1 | CASSSPGGTNEKLFF | TGCGCCAGCAGCAGTCCAGGGGGAACTAATGAAAAACTGTTTTTT
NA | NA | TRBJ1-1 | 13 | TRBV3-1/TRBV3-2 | CASSQDLGDEAFF | TGTGCCAGCAGCCAAGATTTGGGAGATGAAGCTTTCTTT
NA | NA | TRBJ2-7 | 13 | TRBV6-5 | CASNPRGAREQYF | TGTGCCAGCAATCCACGGGGGGCGCGGGAGCAGTACTTC
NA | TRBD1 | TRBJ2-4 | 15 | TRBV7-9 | CASSSTGGAKNIQYF | TGTGCCAGCAGTTCGACAGGGGGAGCCAAAAACATTCAGTACTTC
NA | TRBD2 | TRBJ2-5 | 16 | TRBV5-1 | CASSLAGTSGKETQYF | TGCGCCAGCAGCTTGGCCGGGACTAGCGGGAAGGAGACCCAGTACTTC
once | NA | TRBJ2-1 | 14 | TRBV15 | CATSRGDKINEQFF | TGTGCCACCAGCAGAGGGGACAAAATCAATGAGCAGTTCTTC
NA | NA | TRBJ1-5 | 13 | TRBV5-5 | CACSDSPYQPQHF | TGTGCCTGCTCGGACAGTCCTTATCAGCCCCAGCATTTT
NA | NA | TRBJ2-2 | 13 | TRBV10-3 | CAIRLSGTGELFF | TGTGCCATCCGACTGTCGGGGACCGGGGAGCTGTTTTTT
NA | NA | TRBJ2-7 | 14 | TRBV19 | CASSTGRGTYEQYF | TGTGCCAGTAGTACCGGTAGGGGGACCTACGAGCAGTACTTC
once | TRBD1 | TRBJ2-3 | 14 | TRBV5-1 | CASSHGQGGDTQYF | TGCGCCAGCAGCCACGGACAGGGTGGAGATACGCAGTATTTT
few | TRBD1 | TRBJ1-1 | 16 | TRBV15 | CATSRDLGGVGPEAFF | TGTGCCACCAGCAGAGATCTAGGGGGCGTGGGGCCTGAAGCTTTCTTT
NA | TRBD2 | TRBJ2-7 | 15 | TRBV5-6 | CASSFTSGSPYEQYF | TGTGCCAGCAGCTTTACTAGCGGGAGTCCCTACGAGCAGTACTTC
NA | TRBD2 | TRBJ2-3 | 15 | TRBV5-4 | CASSPGGGGADTQYF | TGTGCCAGCAGCCCCGGCGGGGGGGGCGCAGATACGCAGTATTTT
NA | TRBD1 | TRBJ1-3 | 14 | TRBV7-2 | CASRLQGSGNTIYF | TGTGCCAGCAGATTACAGGGGTCTGGAAACACCATATATTTT
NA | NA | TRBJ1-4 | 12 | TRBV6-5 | CASSHRQEKLFF | TGTGCCAGCAGTCACCGACAGGAAAAACTGTTTTTT
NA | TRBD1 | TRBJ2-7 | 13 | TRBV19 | CASSTDRGNEQYF | TGTGCCAGTAGCACGGACAGGGGCAACGAGCAGTACTTC
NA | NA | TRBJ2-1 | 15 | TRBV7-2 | CASSGGGGAYNEQFF | TGTGCCAGCAGCGGAGGGGGGGGTGCCTACAATGAGCAGTTCTTC
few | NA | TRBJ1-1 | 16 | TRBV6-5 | CASSYLSAGRLTEAFF | TGTGCCAGCAGTTACCTCTCAGCAGGGAGGTTAACTGAAGCTTTCTTT
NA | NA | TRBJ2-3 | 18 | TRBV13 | CASSTPEAGRSSTDTQYF | TGTGCCAGCAGCACGCCCGAAGCGGGCCGATCTAGCACAGATACGCAGTATTTT
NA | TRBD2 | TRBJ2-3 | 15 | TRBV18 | CASSPRLAAPDIQYF | TGTGCCAGCTCACCACGCCTAGCGGCCCCAGACATCCAGTATTTT
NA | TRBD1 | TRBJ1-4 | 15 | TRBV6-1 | CASSEGDREQEKLFF | TGTGCCAGCAGTGAAGGGGACAGGGAGCAGGAAAAACTGTTTTTT
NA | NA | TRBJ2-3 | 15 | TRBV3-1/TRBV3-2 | CASSQAGTSTDTQYF | TGTGCCAGCAGCCAAGCGGGGACTAGCACAGATACGCAGTATTTT
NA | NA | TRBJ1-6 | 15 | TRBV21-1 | CASSGRVMGNSPLHF | TGTGCCAGCAGCGGCAGGGTTATGGGTAATTCACCCCTCCACTTT
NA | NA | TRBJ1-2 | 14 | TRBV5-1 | CASRERGENYGYTF | TGCGCCAGCAGGGAACGTGGAGAGAACTATGGCTACACCTTC
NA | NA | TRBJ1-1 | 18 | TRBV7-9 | CASSLGDLAAFVTYEAFF | TGTGCCAGCAGCTTAGGGGACTTAGCGGCGTTTGTGACGTACGAAGCTTTCTTT
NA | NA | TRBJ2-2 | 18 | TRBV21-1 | CASSIKQTSGGHTGELFF | TGTGCCAGCAGCATCAAACAGACTAGCGGGGGGCATACCGGGGAGCTGTTTTTT
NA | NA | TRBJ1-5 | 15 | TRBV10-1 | CANRDIMYSNQPQHF | TGCGCCAACCGGGACATAATGTATAGCAATCAGCCCCAGCATTTT
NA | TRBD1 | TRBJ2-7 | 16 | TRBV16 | CASSPPPGTGIHEQYF | TGTGCCAGCAGCCCTCCTCCGGGGACAGGGATACACGAGCAGTACTTC
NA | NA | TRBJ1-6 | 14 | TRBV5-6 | CASSWRGKNSPLHF | TGTGCCAGCAGCTGGCGCGGAAAAAATTCACCCCTCCACTTT
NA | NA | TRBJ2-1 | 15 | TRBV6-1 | CASSEDRGEYNEQFF | TGTGCCAGCAGTGAAGATCGTGGGGAGTACAATGAGCAGTTCTTC